These 27 T cell receptor beta chains originate from one sample sequenced in a study of blood T cell repertoires in COVID-19. Data came from immunoSEQ multiplex PCR; TCRdb stores just in-frame clones and leaves some out. The sample lists roughly 250,000 clones; approximately 83% were seen once. Material: peripheral blood. These receptor sequences come from a woman aged 80 or older with acute or convalescent COVID-19.

V gene TRBV5-1 combines with J gene TRBJ1-1; no clear D gene. This CDR3 has 16 amino acids. The V end lost 1 base, the J end lost 0 bases, and 13 bases lay between the germline ends. Germline loops: CDR1 SGHRS, CDR2 YFSETQ. CDR3 coding DNA: TGCGCCAGCAGCTTGAGCGTCGGAGGGATGAACACTGAAGCTTTCTTT. It translates to CASSLSVGGMNTEAFF.

J is TRBJ1-6 and V is TRBV27, with 9 bases fitting TRBD1. This CDR3 spans 13 amino acids. V dropped 6 bases and J dropped 10; count of bases not matched to a gene: 4. Germline V gene sequence: CDR1 MNHEY, CDR2 SMNVEV (reference sequence). The CDR3 nucleotides read TGTGCCAGCAGCCGGGACAGGGTCTCACCCCTCCACTTT. It codes for CASSRDRVSPLHF.

The chain links TRBV6-5 to TRBJ1-2; no clear D gene. This CDR3 is built from 12 residues. V lost 7 bases, J lost 2 bases, and 8 bases lay in between. Per germline, CDR1 MNHEY and CDR2 SVGAGI. The CDR3: CASMGSNYGYTF. In nucleotides, the CDR3 is TGTGCCAGCATGGGCAGCAACTATGGCTACACCTTC.

The rearrangement links TRBV27 to TRBJ2-1; 11 bases align to TRBD2. The germline V gene encodes CDR1 MNHEY and CDR2 SMNVEV (reference sequence). The ends lost 6 bases at V and 6 bases at J; junction bases unmatched: 4. CDR3 length: 14 amino acids. CDR3 DNA: TGTGCCAGCAGGACTAGCGGGGCGATCAATGAGCAGTTCTTC. This gives the protein CASRTSGAINEQFF.

J is TRBJ1-5 and V is TRBV6-5, with 12 bases lining up with TRBD1. The germline V gene has CDR1 MNHEY and CDR2 SVGAGI. V shed 6 bases, J shed 4 bases, and the junction held 4 bases outside the gene matches. CDR3 size: 15 residues. CDR3 nucleotides: TGTGCCAGCAGGCCGGGACAGGGGGCGAATCAGCCCCAGCATTTT. It translates to CASRPGQGANQPQHF.

The CDR3 is CASSVRFPVFMNTEAFF. The CDR3 nucleotides read TGTGCCAGCAGTGTCAGGTTCCCGGTTTTTATGAACACTGAAGCTTTCTTT. The chain employs TRBV6-1 and TRBJ1-1; D remains unclear. This CDR3 spans 17 amino acids. The V and J ends lost 4 bases and 0 bases respectively, with 18 bases between them. From germline, CDR1 is MNHNS and CDR2 SASEGT.

V and J are TRBV19 and TRBJ1-5, with 10 bases identical to TRBD1. With 7 bases clipped from V and 5 bases from J, the junction kept 11 bases outside the gene matches. This CDR3 is 16 amino acids long. Germline CDR1 and CDR2: LNHDA and SQIVND (reference sequence). The CDR3 DNA sequence: TGTGCCAGTACCCAACAACGGGACAGGGGATATCAGCCCCAGCATTTT. Its protein is CASTQQRDRGYQPQHF.

J is TRBJ2-2 and V is TRBV3-1 (or the pseudogene TRBV3-2), with a weak D call TRBD1 (5 bases). Looked up from germline, CDR1 is LGHDT and CDR2 is YNNKEL (reference sequence). Trimming removed 1 base at V and 4 bases at J, with 22 bases between. The length of the CDR3 is 19 residues. CDR3 loop: CASSQVRGRPPSTTGELFF. The CDR3 coding sequence is TGTGCCAGCAGCCAAGTAAGGGGCAGGCCCCCATCGACCACCGGGGAGCTGTTTTTT.

In this sample, this clone turned up a few times. The chain is built from TRBV18 and TRBJ1-5; no clear D gene. CDR1 and CDR2 from the germline V gene are KGHSH and LQKENI. The CDR3 is 14 amino acids. Trimming shortened V by 5 bases and J by 9 bases, and 17 bases separated the two germline ends. This CDR3 reads CASSLGRERTPQHF. In DNA form, the CDR3 reads TGTGCCAGCTCATTAGGACGGGAACGGACGCCCCAGCATTTT.

The chain links TRBV5-1 to TRBJ2-1, with 8 bases fitting TRBD2. The V gene's germline CDR1 is SGHRS and CDR2 YFSETQ. The CDR3 consists of 13 residues. After removal of 8 bases from V and 10 bases from J, the junction contained 11 bases not matched to a gene. The CDR3 here is CASTPGGVGEQFF. CDR3 DNA sequence: TGCGCCAGTACCCCGGGGGGGGTAGGGGAGCAGTTCTTC. Full variable domain (remainder filled in from reference TRBV5-1 and TRBJ2-1): KAGVTQTPRYLIKTRGQQVTLSCSPISGHRSVSWYQQTPGQGLQFLFEYFSETQRNKGNFPGRFSGRQFSNSRSEMNVSTLELGDSALYLCASTPGGVGEQFFGPGTRLTVL.

This chain connects TRBV12-5 to TRBJ2-2, with 8 bases that match TRBD2. CDR3 length: 15 residues. Germline-derived CDR1 and CDR2 are LGHNT and FRNRAP. The V and J ends lost 4 bases and 5 bases, in that order; junction bases with no gene match: 6. CDR3 protein: CASGSGGRETGELFF. The CDR3 DNA is TGTGCTAGTGGTTCGGGGGGGCGGGAAACCGGGGAGCTGTTTTTT.

The sample holds a few counts of this clone. The gene calls are TRBV12-3 or TRBV12-4 and TRBJ2-2; 7 positions agree with TRBD1. This CDR3 is 13 amino acids long. V lost 6 bases and J lost 2; bases outside the gene matches: 0. CDR3 protein: CASRGGNTGELFF. The CDR3 bases are TGTGCCAGCAGAGGGGGCAACACCGGGGAGCTGTTTTTT.

The chain employs TRBV27 and TRBJ1-6; 10 nucleotides match TRBD1. CDR1 and CDR2 from the germline V gene are MNHEY and SMNVEV (reference sequence). The CDR3 runs 15 residues. The ends lost 7 bases at V and 7 bases at J; junction bases unmatched: 7. The CDR3 DNA follows: TGTGCCAGCACCAAGGGACAGGGGAGGAATTCACCCCTCCACTTT. Amino acids: CASTKGQGRNSPLHF.

The gene calls are TRBV6-5 and TRBJ1-6, with 9 nucleotides matching TRBD1. The CDR3 spans 14 residues. From germline, CDR1 is MNHEY and CDR2 SVGAGI. V dropped 6 bases and J dropped 9; count of bases not matched to a gene: 6. The CDR3 is CASRPTGGGSPLHF. CDR3 coding DNA: TGTGCCAGCAGGCCAACAGGGGGCGGTTCACCCCTCCACTTT.

The chain links TRBV7-2 to TRBJ1-5; TRBD1 agrees at 7 bases. Germline CDR1 SGHTA, CDR2 FQGNSA. J lost 6 bases, V lost 5 bases, and 7 bases had no gene match. This CDR3 spans 14 amino acids. In nucleotides, the CDR3 is TGTGCCAGCAGCACGAGAGGGGACAGTCAGCCCCAGCATTTT. This translates into CASSTRGDSQPQHF.

The chain carries TRBV28 and TRBJ1-3, with D maybe TRBD1 (6 bases). This CDR3 contains 16 residues. Trimming shortened V by 5 bases and J by 0 bases, and 14 bases separated the two germline ends. Per germline, CDR1 MDHEN and CDR2 SYDVKM. CDR3 amino acids: CASSPWTVSSGNTIYF. CDR3 nucleotide sequence: TGTGCCAGCAGTCCATGGACAGTGAGCTCTGGAAACACCATATATTTT.

CDR3 DNA: TGTGCCAGTAGTAACCCGGGACACCTAGGGGACATTCAGTACTTC. As protein: CASSNPGHLGDIQYF. The chain recombines TRBV19 with TRBJ2-4, with TRBD1 as a possible D gene (6 bases). Germline-derived CDR1 and CDR2 are LNHDA and SQIVND (reference sequence). V gave up 4 bases and J gave up 8 bases, with 18 bases separating them. The CDR3 has 15 amino acids.

This chain connects TRBV20-1 to TRBJ2-7, with 7 positions matching TRBD1. This CDR3 has 11 amino acids. Trimming removed 6 bases from V and 3 bases from J; junction bases left unmatched: 2. The germline V gene encodes CDR1 DFQATT and CDR2 SNEGSKA (reference sequence). Here the CDR3 reads CSANRGYEQYF. The DNA of the CDR3 is TGCAGTGCCAACAGGGGCTACGAGCAGTACTTC.

This chain links TRBV2 with TRBJ1-1; 10 bases line up with TRBD1. Germline V CDR1 and CDR2: SNHLY, FYNNEI. CDR3 size: 14 residues. CDR3 loop: CALGTGEGRTEAFF. CDR3 sequence (DNA): TGTGCGCTTGGGACAGGGGAAGGGAGGACTGAAGCTTTCTTT.

J is TRBJ2-3 and V is TRBV2, with 12 bases identical to TRBD2. Per the germline V gene, CDR1 is SNHLY and CDR2 is FYNNEI. The J segment lost 3 bases and the V segment lost 8 bases, leaving 3 bases of the junction unmatched. CDR3 length: 14 amino acids. The CDR3 protein is CASSGLAGTDTQYF. CDR3 DNA sequence: TGTGCCAGCTCGGGACTAGCGGGTACAGATACGCAGTATTTT.

This clone was detected only once. This chain uses TRBV20-1 with TRBJ1-5, with D tentatively TRBD1 (6 bases). Trimming left V 3 bases short and J 3 bases short, with 15 bases between. This CDR3 has 15 residues. Per the germline V gene, CDR1 is DFQATT and CDR2 is SNEGSKA (reference sequence). This CDR3 reads CSASSPGTYNQPQHF. In DNA form, the CDR3 reads TGCAGTGCTAGTTCCCCCGGGACATACAATCAGCCCCAGCATTTT.

This rearrangement joins TRBV2 to TRBJ1-6; TRBD1 might be the D (5 bases). Germline CDR1 SNHLY, CDR2 FYNNEI. The CDR3 runs 15 residues. Trimming cost V 6 bases and J 0 bases, with 9 bases left between them. The CDR3 nucleotides read TGTGCCAGCAGCGCAAGGGGCTCCTATAATTCACCCCTCCACTTT. This gives the protein CASSARGSYNSPLHF.

The chain recombines TRBV5-1 with TRBJ2-5; D not resolved. Germline loops: CDR1 SGHRS, CDR2 YFSETQ. The ends were cut back, 3 bases at V and 3 bases at J, with 9 bases in the middle. This CDR3 comprises 13 residues. CDR3 sequence: CASSYDPKETQYF. The CDR3 DNA reads as TGCGCCAGCAGCTATGATCCTAAAGAGACCCAGTACTTC.

The chain combines TRBV5-4 with TRBJ2-1, with 12 nucleotides matching TRBD2. V lost 6 bases, J lost 0 bases, and 4 bases stayed unmatched. CDR1 and CDR2 (germline): SGHNT, YYREEE (reference sequence). The CDR3 contains 16 residues. CDR3 loop: CASITSGGSSYNEQFF. CDR3 bases: TGTGCCAGCATCACTAGCGGGGGGAGCTCCTACAATGAGCAGTTCTTC.

The chain joins TRBV27 to TRBJ1-2; 7 bases are a match to TRBD1. The CDR3 sequence is 13 residues long. CDR1 and CDR2 from the germline V gene are MNHEY and SMNVEV (reference sequence). Trimming removed 5 bases from V and 8 bases from J; junction bases left unmatched: 8. CDR3 protein: CASSLWTGDGYTF. CDR3 nucleotide sequence: TGTGCCAGCAGTCTCTGGACAGGCGACGGCTACACCTTC.

This chain uses TRBV2 with TRBJ2-3, with 8 bases fitting TRBD1. The length of the CDR3 is 14 residues. Germline assignment: CDR1 SNHLY and CDR2 FYNNEI. J was trimmed by 3 bases and V by 5 bases; bases with no gene match: 4. CDR3 amino acids: CASSWTGRTDTQYF. The CDR3 DNA reads TGTGCCAGCAGTTGGACAGGGAGGACAGATACGCAGTATTTT.

The rearrangement uses TRBV27 and TRBJ2-1; the match to TRBD1 covers 7 bases. J was trimmed by 2 bases and V by 7 bases; bases with no gene match: 5. CDR1 and CDR2 (germline): MNHEY, SMNVEV (reference sequence). The CDR3 is made up of 14 amino acids. CDR3 in amino acids: CASKLGGPYNEQFF. CDR3 DNA: TGTGCCAGCAAGCTAGGGGGCCCCTACAATGAGCAGTTCTTC.